Detailed here is one TCR beta chain. This CDR3 is built from 11 residues. V lost 8 bases and J 7 bases, leaving 9 bases between the germline ends. This record belongs to a study of blood T cell repertoires in COVID-19. In the study overall: Nucleic acid was either cDNA or gDNA, and it came from T cells, B-cell-depleted T cells, or PBMCs.

Repertoires were generated with immunoSEQ multiplex PCR, while TCRdb's copy carries only in-frame clones and drops some. The table shows around 200,000 clones, with about 87% occurring only once. J is TRBJ2-1 and V is TRBV12-3 or TRBV12-4, with D unclear. This TCR came from a man aged 40-49 years with active or convalescent COVID-19. Sequencing was done on a sample of peripheral blood. CDR3 nucleotides: TGTGCCAGCCTTGTTAGTAATGAGCAGTTCTTC. This codes for CASLVSNEQFF.